The 29 T cell receptor beta chains reported below all come from one sample, sequenced in a study of blood T cells in healthy people across ages (dated by TCRdb to between 2015 and 2016). The library relied on 5' RACE. Sequencing instrument: Illumina HiSeq 2500. A second roughly 7 to 12 cycle PCR used a sample-barcoded 5' primer and a J-beta primer mix. TCRdb reprocessed the public reads (quality trimming at Q25 with fastp, clone calling with MiXCR) and kept in-frame beta chains. Every entry covers one CDR3 protein and lists the most common genes and DNA from its rows. This sample has hundreds of thousands of distinct CDR3 sequences in its table, and around 49% of those were observed once. The ten largest clones represent around a third of the sample. Sequences were obtained from blood. The receptor source for this set is an older woman in good health.

Details on this clonotype: Mismatch with germline at one junction end may stem from a read error. J is TRBJ2-1 and V is TRBV5-1; TRBD1 or TRBD2 may be the D gene (6 bases each). This CDR3 spans 15 amino acids. Germline assignment: CDR1 SGHRS and CDR2 YFSETQ. The CDR3 nucleotides are TGCGCCAGCAGCTTGGCCGAGGGGGGCTACAATCAGCAGTTCTTC. Protein product: CASSLAEGGYNQQFF.

This clonotype was observed at least ten times. The chain is built from TRBV4-3 and TRBJ2-7; no firm D call. Trimming took off 1 base at V and 3 bases at J, with 7 bases between the two ends. CDR3 length equals 13 residues. Germline CDR1 LGHNA, CDR2 YSLEER. The CDR3 loop reads CASSQGPDYEQYF. The DNA for the CDR3 is TGCGCCAGCAGCCAAGGCCCAGACTACGAGCAGTACTTC.

The genes are TRBV12-3 or TRBV12-4 and TRBJ2-7, with 7 nucleotides matching TRBD2. Trimming took 5 bases from V and 5 from J; bases not matched to a gene: 6. The CDR3 covers 13 residues. The DNA for the CDR3 is TGTGCCAGCAGTGCACTCGGGACTAACGAGCAGTACTTC. Translation: CASSALGTNEQYF.

This chain uses TRBV27 with TRBJ2-7, with D tentatively TRBD1 (6 bases). This CDR3 comprises 16 residues. Trimming cost V 6 bases and J 2 bases, with 20 bases left between them. Germline-derived CDR1 and CDR2 are MNHEY and SMNVEV (reference sequence). The CDR3 nucleotides read TGTGCCAGCAGACCTTCATCCGGGACACTCACCTACGAGCAGTACTTC. The encoded protein is CASRPSSGTLTYEQYF.

The CDR3, as DNA: TGTGCCAGCAGCCAAGATCTATTGGGAGGGCTCGAGCAGTACTTC. Encoded protein: CASSQDLLGGLEQYF. This sequence joins TRBV4-2 and TRBJ2-7; 7 nucleotides match TRBD2. The ends lost 0 bases at V and 6 bases at J; junction bases unmatched: 8. In germline, CDR1 is LGHNA, CDR2 YNFKEQ. The CDR3 runs to 15 residues.

The chain recombines TRBV5-1 with TRBJ2-3, with 11 bases aligning to TRBD1. V shed 4 bases, J shed 4 bases, and the junction held 11 bases outside the gene matches. This CDR3 has 17 amino acids. Germline V gene data show CDR1 as SGHRS and CDR2 as YFSETQ. The CDR3 DNA reads as TGCGCCAGCAGCCTGGAGGTTGTGGGACAGGGGGCAGATACGCAGTATTTT. It yields the protein CASSLEVVGQGADTQYF.

V gene TRBV5-1 combines with J gene TRBJ2-1; weak D call: TRBD2 (5 bases). Germline CDR1 reads SGHRS; CDR2 reads YFSETQ. Trimming removed 3 bases from V and 13 bases from J, with 14 bases in between. This CDR3 spans 12 amino acids. CDR3 bases: TGCGCCAGCAGCTCCCCCAGAGGGATTCAGTTCTTC. It specifies CASSSPRGIQFF. Drawing the rest from reference TRBV5-1 and TRBJ2-1, the complete variable domain is KAGVTQTPRYLIKTRGQQVTLSCSPISGHRSVSWYQQTPGQGLQFLFEYFSETQRNKGNFPGRFSGRQFSNSRSEMNVSTLELGDSALYLCASSSPRGIQFFGPGTRLTVL.

This clonotype was recorded at least ten times. The J gene is TRBJ2-1, the V gene TRBV20-1; 8 bases line up with TRBD2. This CDR3 is 14 amino acids long. CDR1 is DFQATT, CDR2 SNEGSKA, per germline (reference sequence). The V gene end was trimmed by 4 bases and the J gene end by 7 bases; junction bases not matched to a gene: 9. In nucleotides, the CDR3 is TGCAGTGCTAACCTGGGGACTAGAGTGAATGAGCAGTTCTTC. The encoded protein is CSANLGTRVNEQFF.

With respect to this clonotype: One junction end does not reproduce the germline sequence, and a read error may be involved. This rearrangement joins TRBV5-1 to TRBJ2-3, with D possibly TRBD1 on 5 matching bases. Germline V gene lookup returns CDR1 SGHRS and CDR2 YFSETQ. The CDR3 sequence is 14 residues long. The CDR3 nucleotides are TGCGCCAGCAGCTTGACAGTTAACACAGGTACGCAGTATTTT. The encoded protein is CASSLTVNTGTQYF.

This chain links TRBV5-4 with TRBJ2-5; possible D gene TRBD2, 5 bases. The V gene lost 5 bases and the J gene lost 3 bases, with 11 bases spanning the gap. The germline CDR1 and CDR2 sequences are SGHNT and YYREEE (reference sequence). This CDR3 region has 13 residues. DNA of the CDR3: TGTGCCAGCAGAAGCGGCCAAAAAGAGACCCAGTACTTC. Translating gives CASRSGQKETQYF.

This clonotype was picked up a small number of times. The V gene is TRBV7-3, the J gene TRBJ2-1, with D unresolved. The CDR3 sequence is 12 residues long. Between the trimmed V and J ends, which lost 4 bases and 12 bases, there was a span of 13 bases. Germline V lookup: CDR1 SGHTA, CDR2 FQGTGA. CDR3 loop: CASSSLTGGQFF. The CDR3 region has the DNA TGTGCCAGCAGCTCCCTGACCGGTGGGCAGTTCTTC. The full variable domain, completed using reference TRBV7-3 and TRBJ2-1, is GAGVSQTPSNKVTEKGKYVELRCDPISGHTALYWYRQSLGQGPEFLIYFQGTGAADDSGLPNDRFFAVRPEGSVSTLKIQRTERGDSAVYLCASSSLTGGQFFGPGTRLTVL.

V gene TRBV5-4 combines with J gene TRBJ2-7; TRBD2 matches 8 bases. The CDR3 has 15 residues. The germline V gene has CDR1 SGHNT and CDR2 YYREEE (reference sequence). V lost 0 bases, J lost 7 bases, and 9 bases stayed unmatched. Here the CDR3 DNA reads TGTGCCAGCAGCTTGGAACTAGCGGACACGGGGGAGCAGTACTTC. Its translation: CASSLELADTGEQYF.

In this sample, this clonotype turned up a few times. The CDR3 DNA follows: TGCAGTGCTAGGGGGTTTGAAAGGGATGAGCAGTTCTTC. It specifies CSARGFERDEQFF. This chain uses TRBV20-1 with TRBJ2-1; D remains unclear. Germline CDR1 reads DFQATT; CDR2 reads SNEGSKA (reference sequence). The CDR3 spans 13 residues. The V gene lost 3 bases and the J gene lost 8 bases, with 14 bases spanning the gap.

Ten or more counts support this clonotype. V usage is TRBV27 and J usage is TRBJ2-7; 9 bases are a match to TRBD1. CDR3 length equals 16 residues. V trimming: 0 bases; J trimming: 4 bases; junction bases outside the gene matches: 7. From germline, CDR1 is MNHEY and CDR2 SMNVEV (reference sequence). CDR3 bases: TGTGCCAGCAGTTTATCTCCGGGACAGGGTAGTTACGAGCAGTACTTC. Its protein product is CASSLSPGQGSYEQYF.

The chain carries TRBV20-1 and TRBJ1-2; possible D gene TRBD1, 5 bases. CDR1 is DFQATT and CDR2 is SNEGSKA in the germline V gene (reference sequence). Trimming left V 6 bases short and J 7 bases short, with 24 bases between. CDR3 size: 15 residues. The CDR3 nucleotides read TGCAGTGCGACCCCGGGGACCCAAGAATCTTCTGGCTACACCTTC. Residues: CSATPGTQESSGYTF.

The chain links TRBV10-3 to TRBJ1-1, with a weak D call TRBD1 (6 bases). The V gene's germline CDR1 is ENHRY and CDR2 SYGVKD. The V end was cut by 2 bases, the J end by 1 base, with 8 bases between. The CDR3 consists of 14 residues. The CDR3 region is CAISETGQNTEAFF. Here the CDR3 DNA reads TGTGCCATCAGTGAGACAGGGCAGAACACTGAAGCTTTCTTT.

A note on this clonotype: The junction and the germline gene differ at one end; a read error may be behind it. V usage is TRBV6-2 or TRBV6-3 and J usage is TRBJ2-1; D is uncertain. Germline V gene lookup returns CDR1 MNHEY and CDR2 SVGEGT. The CDR3 consists of 15 residues. The CDR3 bases are TGTGCCAGCAGTTACGGGCATCCCATCTACATTGAGCAGTTCTTC. It translates to CASSYGHPIYIEQFF.

About this clonotype itself: A read error may produce the germline difference seen at one junction end. The chain employs TRBV28 and TRBJ2-7; 7 bases fit TRBD1. The CDR3 contains 14 residues. From germline, CDR1 is MDHEN and CDR2 SYDVKM. The CDR3 loop is CASSSYRGAYERYF. The CDR3 nucleotides read TGTGCCAGCAGTTCATACAGGGGAGCCTACGAGCGGTACTTC.

This clonotype was found a few times. The chain combines TRBV18 with TRBJ2-7; D ambiguous. V gave up 3 bases and J gave up 0 bases, with 12 bases separating them. The V gene's germline CDR1 is KGHSH and CDR2 LQKENI. The CDR3 is made up of 15 amino acids. CDR3 nucleotides: TGTGCCAGCTCACCCCTCAGCCGGTCCTCCTACGAGCAGTACTTC. This codes for CASSPLSRSSYEQYF.

The genes are TRBV27 and TRBJ1-1; D ambiguous. The CDR3 loop spans 13 amino acids. V was cut by 3 bases and J by 1 base, with 6 bases left in between. CDR1 is MNHEY and CDR2 is SMNVEV in the germline V gene (reference sequence). The CDR3 DNA follows: TGTGCCAGCAGTTTTTTTTGGAACACTGAAGCTTTCTTT. Translation: CASSFFWNTEAFF.

This clonotype was seen more than once but under ten times. The V call is TRBV7-2, the J call TRBJ1-2; D is unresolved. The CDR3 length is 15 residues. The germline V gene has CDR1 SGHTA and CDR2 FQGNSA. V lost 1 base, J lost 3 bases, and 12 bases lay in between. The CDR3 spells CASSLGGGGDYGYTF. CDR3 nucleotide sequence: TGTGCCAGCAGCTTAGGAGGAGGTGGGGACTATGGCTACACCTTC.

The chain joins TRBV7-2 to TRBJ1-2; D is uncertain. Trimming took off 2 bases at V and 4 bases at J, with 23 bases between the two ends. The CDR3 has 18 amino acids. Germline-derived CDR1 and CDR2 are SGHTA and FQGNSA. Here the CDR3 DNA reads TGTGCCAGCAGCTTAAACGGAGCGGGTCACGGCGAAAGCTATGGCTACACCTTC. Residues: CASSLNGAGHGESYGYTF.

J is TRBJ2-1 and V is TRBV29-1; TRBD1 agrees at 7 bases. The J call could be wrong; TRBJ2-7 is a better fit for the DNA end. CDR3 length: 14 amino acids. Per the germline V gene, CDR1 is SQVTM and CDR2 is ANQGSEA. CDR3 bases: TGCAGCGTATACAGGGGCGATGGGGTCAATGAGCAGTACTTC. This encodes CSVYRGDGVNEQYF.

This clonotype was seen a few times. This CDR3 reads CSVPSQDTLSYEQYF. The CDR3 DNA sequence: TGCAGCGTCCCGAGTCAGGACACCCTCTCCTACGAGCAGTACTTC. This chain links TRBV29-1 with TRBJ2-7; possible D gene TRBD1, 5 bases. V shed 6 bases and J shed 0 bases, with 18 bases lying between them. The germline gives CDR1 SQVTM, CDR2 ANQGSEA. The CDR3 is made up of 15 amino acids.

This clonotype was counted a few times. The CDR3, as DNA: TGTGCCAGCAGTTACCCCACGAAGGCTACATCCAGCTCCTACGAGCAGTACTTC. Translation gives CASSYPTKATSSSYEQYF. V is TRBV6-2 or TRBV6-3 and J is TRBJ2-7; D unresolved. The germline V gene encodes CDR1 MNHEY and CDR2 SVGEGT. V was shortened by 2 bases and J by 0 bases, with 20 bases between the two germline ends. The CDR3 covers 18 residues.

The V call is TRBV5-8, the J call TRBJ2-4; D unresolved. The J call is in doubt because the DNA end fits TRBJ2-7 better. Per the germline V gene, CDR1 is SGHTS and CDR2 is YDEGEE. The CDR3 extends over 16 amino acids. CDR3 residues: CASSFIGHKSKYEQYF. The CDR3 coding sequence is TGTGCCAGCAGCTTTATAGGCCACAAATCAAAATACGAGCAGTACTTC.

This chain uses TRBV7-9 with TRBJ1-6; D remains unclear. The CDR3 runs 11 residues. CDR1 and CDR2 (germline): SEHNR, FQNEAQ (reference sequence). Trimming removed 2 bases from V and 11 bases from J, with 4 bases in between. The CDR3 DNA reads TGTGCCAGCAGCTTAACCCCACCCCTCCACTTT. It yields the protein CASSLTPPLHF. The full variable domain, completed using reference TRBV7-9 and TRBJ1-6, is DTGVSQNPRHKITKRGQNVTFRCDPISEHNRLYWYRQTLGQGPEFLTYFQNEAQLEKSRLLSDRFSAERPKGSFSTLEIQRTEQGDSAMYLCASSLTPPLHFGNGTRLTVT.

In this sample, this clonotype turned up a few times. The V gene is TRBV20-1, the J gene TRBJ2-2; D is ambiguous. Per germline, CDR1 DFQATT and CDR2 SNEGSKA (reference sequence). The CDR3 sequence is 15 residues long. V was shortened by 3 bases and J by 1 base, with 12 bases between the two germline ends. In DNA, the CDR3 is TGCAGTGCTAGTTTCTCCCAACTGAACACCGGGGAGCTGTTTTTT. Translated, it gives CSASFSQLNTGELFF.

This rearrangement joins TRBV6-6 to TRBJ1-6; TRBD1 agrees at 7 bases. The CDR3 consists of 16 residues. Germline CDR1 and CDR2: MNHNY and SVGAGI (reference sequence). J gave up 7 bases and V 8 bases, and 14 bases lay outside the gene matches. The CDR3 protein is CASCLYPGRGNSPLHF. In DNA form, the CDR3 reads TGTGCCAGCTGTCTGTATCCGGGCAGGGGGAATTCACCCCTCCACTTT.